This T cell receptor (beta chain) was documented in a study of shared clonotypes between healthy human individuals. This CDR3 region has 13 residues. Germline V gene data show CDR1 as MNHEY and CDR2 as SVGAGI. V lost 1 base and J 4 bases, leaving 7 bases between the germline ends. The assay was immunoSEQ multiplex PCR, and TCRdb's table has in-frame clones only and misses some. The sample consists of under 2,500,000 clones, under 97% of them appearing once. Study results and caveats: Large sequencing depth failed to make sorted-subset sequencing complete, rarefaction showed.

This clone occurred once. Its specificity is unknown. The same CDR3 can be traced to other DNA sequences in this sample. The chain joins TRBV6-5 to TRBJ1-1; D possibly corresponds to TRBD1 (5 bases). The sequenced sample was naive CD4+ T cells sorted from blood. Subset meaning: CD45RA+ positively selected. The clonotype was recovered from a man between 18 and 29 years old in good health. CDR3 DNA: TGTGCCAGCAGTTACTTGGGGGGCACTGAAGCTTTCTTT. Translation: CASSYLGGTEAFF.